The clone carrying this T cell receptor beta chain has at least ten counts. The antigen remains undetermined. The entry originates in a study of early T cells in non-severe SARS-CoV-2 infection. Study-wide background: With bulk RNA from unsorted whole blood as input, sequencing yielded unpaired chains.

Individually, cDNA molecules had unique molecular identifiers attached to them. TCRdb re-derived calls from the 5' RACE reads in MiXCR, one entry per CDR3 protein. The table lists approximately 73,000 distinct CDR3 sequences, approximately 10% of them singletons. Study-wide results and limits: Clonotype matching in VDJdb favored anti-spike CD8 responses and did not capture private and CD4 specificities.

This CDR3 contains 13 residues. V lost 5 bases, J lost 5 bases, and 11 bases lay in between. Germline-derived CDR1 and CDR2 are SGHAT and FQNNGV. The chain couples TRBV11-2 to TRBJ2-3; D is unclear. The clonotype was recovered from an adult who was a healthcare worker with PCR-confirmed SARS-CoV-2 infection or an uninfected control (not recorded which). The sequenced material came from whole blood. CDR3 residues: CASSPRPGDTQYF. The CDR3 DNA is TGTGCCAGCAGCCCACGACCAGGAGATACGCAGTATTTT.